This T cell receptor (beta chain) was identified during a study of monozygotic twins with cystic fibrosis. Study results and caveats: Monozygotic CF twins shared more identical nucleotide clonotypes than unrelated patients.

This CDR3 contains 13 residues. The germline V gene has CDR1 SGHAT and CDR2 FQNNGV. The germline V and J ends were trimmed by 1 base and 5 bases, with 7 bases remaining between them. This clone was observed once. Its antigen is as yet unknown. Profiled with immunoSEQ multiplex PCR; TCRdb holds only in-frame clones, not every one. Of some 20,000 clones in the sample, 95% to 98% are singletons; the top ten hold 1.9%. Material for sequencing was blood. This chain joins TRBV11-2 and TRBJ2-3; D is unclear. The clonotype was recovered from a woman in her thirties with cystic fibrosis. The CDR3 nucleotides read TGTGCCAGCAGCTTAGGGGTCGGAGATACGCAGTATTTT. Protein sequence: CASSLGVGDTQYF.